Reported below is one T cell receptor (beta chain). This record belongs to a study of blood T cell repertoires in COVID-19. Study as a whole: T cells, B-cell-depleted T cells, or PBMCs supplied cDNA or gDNA.

Those who participated ranged in age from about 18 to 89 years and resided in about two dozen US areas. Cohort assignment relied on participant-reported clinical history. CDR3 size: 15 residues. Trimming removed 1 base from V and 4 bases from J; junction bases left unmatched: 2. Germline V gene sequence: CDR1 SEHNR, CDR2 FQNEAQ (reference sequence). In the study's own analysis: Amplification with reference gene primers provided the estimates of nucleated cell counts. Generated by immunoSEQ multiplex PCR, the TCRdb table keeps only in-frame clones and is missing some. The DNA gave D and trimming, while V, J and clone size come from that table. The repertoire consists of 200,000 to 300,000 clones, with around 89% occurring once and the leading ten covering 2.5%.

The TCR sequence derives from a woman in her 40s with acute COVID-19. The chain carries TRBV7-9 and TRBJ1-1, with 11 nucleotides matching TRBD1. The source material was PBMCs or T cells enriched from blood (not recorded which). The CDR3 sequence is CASSLVGTGGTEAFF. The CDR3 DNA reads as TGTGCCAGCAGCTTAGTAGGGACAGGGGGCACTGAAGCTTTCTTT. The variable domain in full, with the rest retrieved from reference TRBV7-9 and TRBJ1-1, is DTGVSQNPRHKITKRGQNVTFRCDPISEHNRLYWYRQTLGQGPEFLTYFQNEAQLEKSRLLSDRFSAERPKGSFSTLEIQRTEQGDSAMYLCASSLVGTGGTEAFFGQGTRLTVV.